This TCR beta chain was obtained from a study of T cells in Graves' hyperthyroidism and ophthalmopathy. This clonotype appeared many times. RNA transcripts yielded amplified TCR beta CDR3 regions. First-round RT-PCR targeting the TCR CDR3 was performed with the HTBI primer set. Via MiXCR, TCRdb re-called the multiplex PCR reads, giving one row per CDR3 protein. There are over 300,000 distinct CDR3 sequences in the sample; about 15% occur only once, and approximately 11% lies in the top ten. Hyperthyroidism of Graves' type that showed no ophthalmopathy progression within 18 months was stable. Germline V lookup: CDR1 SGHTA, CDR2 FQGNSA. Trimming took off 1 base at V and 1 base at J, with 5 bases between the two ends. This CDR3 contains 13 residues.

The clonotype comes from a woman aged 55-75 years with Graves' hyperthyroidism. Material for sequencing was blood. The gene calls are TRBV7-2 and TRBJ2-7; D gene uncertain. The CDR3 loop reads CASSLGNSYEQYF. In DNA form, the CDR3 reads TGTGCCAGCAGCTTAGGGAATTCCTACGAGCAGTACTTC.